This T cell receptor (beta chain) was recorded in a study of blood T cells in healthy people across ages. Study-wide points: Donor CMV status, an unknown factor, possibly confounded changes in expanded clonotypes.

A sample-barcoded 5' primer and a J-beta primer mix were used in a second PCR of about 7 to 11 cycles. Each cDNA molecule, via a template-switch adaptor with 12 random nucleotides, was tagged. MiXCR, run by TCRdb on the 5' RACE reads, gives a single entry per CDR3 protein. The data show 550,000 to 650,000 distinct CDR3 sequences, around a quarter seen once. On this clonotype: Its antigen is currently unknown.

These same data were also listed under a study on T cells of mothers and their children. As that study records: Sample barcodes and 2-4 random nucleotides were added by the M1S primer of the second PCR.

The sequenced sample consisted of blood. The TCR was taken from a boy younger than 10 in good health.

The CDR3 protein is CSATRPNYGYTF. The CDR3 nucleotides read TGCAGTGCTACGCGGCCTAACTATGGCTACACCTTC. J is TRBJ1-2 and V is TRBV20-1; D gene unclear. Germline CDR1 reads DFQATT; CDR2 reads SNEGSKA (reference sequence). The V and J ends lost 4 bases and 0 bases respectively, with 6 bases between them. This CDR3 has 12 amino acids.